Below, one T cell receptor beta chain is given with its context. The sample comes from a study of CD8 T cells in acute hepatitis C reinfection. Across the whole study: CD8+ T cells recognizing the HCV NS3-1073 epitope were profiled acutely and after viral clearance.

Stated time point: at least 347 days after estimated infection, following spontaneous clearance. No in vitro expansion preceded sequencing of these hepatitis C virus-specific cells, which were studied ex vivo. Every 3 months, donors from a Montreal cohort of people who inject drugs were followed. The CDR3 runs 16 residues. Germline values: CDR1 MNHEY, CDR2 SMNVEV (reference sequence). V shed 6 bases and J 0 bases; nucleotides not matched to a gene: 5. The protocol was immunoSEQ multiplex PCR, while the TCRdb copy is restricted to in-frame clones and leaves out a portion. The sample holds approximately 2,500 clones, 60% to 70% seen once. General observations from the study: Overrepresentation in the naive pool did not explain the preferential TRBV04 and TRBV06 usage seen in all groups. Diversity was high, without significant differences between resolver and chronic groups. Regardless of outcome, thirteen public clonotypes appeared, one using V04-02/J02-02.

The sequence was collected from a man in his forties who spontaneously cleared hepatitis C infection. The sample here was HCV NS3-1073 tetramer-sorted CD8+ T cells from PBMCs, taken at follow-up. The J gene is TRBJ2-3, the V gene TRBV27; 11 nucleotides match TRBD2. In nucleotides, the CDR3 is TGTGCCAGCAGCCCCAGACTAGCGGGGAGCACAGATACGCAGTATTTT. This encodes CASSPRLAGSTDTQYF.